This paragraph reports one TCR beta chain. The source of the sample is a study of blood T cell repertoires in COVID-19. J gave up 7 bases and V 3 bases, and 9 bases lay outside the gene matches. The germline CDR1 and CDR2 sequences are SGDLS and YYNGEE. The CDR3 runs 15 residues. Some clones are missing from TCRdb's copy, which holds only in-frame ones; the method was immunoSEQ multiplex PCR. This sample has about 150,000 clones, with 75% to 85% found just once. Sequences were obtained from peripheral blood. The chain links TRBV9 to TRBJ2-1; the match to TRBD1 covers 8 bases. This TCR was recovered from a woman aged 45-65 years in a cohort sampled during active or convalescent COVID-19. The CDR3 sequence: CASSATGVVGNEQFF. The CDR3 DNA sequence: TGTGCCAGCAGCGCGACAGGGGTTGTAGGAAATGAGCAGTTCTTC.